Sequencing of this T cell receptor beta chain was carried out in a study of a mutant IDH1 vaccine in newly diagnosed glioma. Study details: Vaccines began 4-6 weeks after radiotherapy alone, or with temozolomide cycles. Study-wide results and caveats: The occurrence of vaccine-induced immune responses was seen in roughly 93% of patients.

As to this clone: The antigen remains unidentified.

CDR1 is MNHEY and CDR2 is SVGAGI in the germline V gene. The CDR3 is 15 residues long. V was cut by 6 bases and J by 1 base, with 16 bases left in between. Data came from immunoSEQ multiplex PCR; TCRdb stores just in-frame clones and leaves some out. There are around 120,000 clones in the sample; about four fifths occur only once, and less than 7% lies in the top ten. Documented time point: week 11, during vaccination. Mutant IDH1 20-mer peptide, at 300 ug, made up each vaccine dose, with topical imiquimod. The source is a man aged 35 to 55 with glioma. The chain is built from TRBV6-5 and TRBJ2-7, with D perhaps TRBD2 (7 bases). Source: PBMCs, taken from a glioma patient whose treatment included an IDH1 peptide vaccine. Written as DNA, the CDR3 is TGTGCCAGCAGCATCGGAGGGGGGGCTTCCTACGAGCAGTACTTC. Translating gives CASSIGGGASYEQYF.